This is a list of T cell receptor beta chains from one sample in a study of cytomegalovirus exposure and HLA in healthy donors. The method was immunoSEQ multiplex PCR; TCRdb's version includes in-frame clones alone and lacks a portion of them. The sample shows approximately 98,000 clones, roughly 95% of them seen only once. What was sequenced was PBMCs. These receptor sequences come from a woman under 30 in good health and CMV-seronegative. Each CDR3 is given with its conserved first and last residue. A D gene is named only where the DNA matches it firmly. Clone size is stated in some rows and not others, as once, few, many or a class when expanded.

v_gene	abundance	d_gene	j_gene	CDR3aa	CDR3nt
TRBV4-2	.	TRBD2	TRBJ2-7	CASSQKRGGDEQYF	TGTGCCAGCAGCCAGAAGCGGGGAGGGGACGAGCAGTACTTC
TRBV15	few	.	TRBJ1-2	CATSSGYYGYTF	TGTGCCACCAGCAGCGGGTACTATGGCTACACCTTC
TRBV19	.	TRBD2	TRBJ2-1	CASNRGGGLVYEQFF	TGTGCCAGTAACCGTGGCGGGGGTCTTGTCTATGAGCAGTTCTTC
TRBV27	.	TRBD1	TRBJ2-2	CASSLFGTGDAGELFF	TGTGCCAGCAGTTTATTTGGGACAGGGGACGCCGGGGAGCTGTTTTTT
TRBV5-4	.	TRBD2	TRBJ2-5	CASSLMTSGGETQYF	TGTGCCAGCAGCCTGATGACTAGCGGGGGGGAGACCCAGTACTTC
TRBV10-3	.	TRBD1	TRBJ1-3	CAISESGQVRSGNTIYF	TGTGCCATCAGTGAGTCGGGACAGGTCCGTTCTGGAAACACCATATATTTT
TRBV5-4	.	TRBD1	TRBJ2-7	CASSLAGTGDHEQYF	TGTGCCAGCAGCTTAGCCGGGACAGGGGACCACGAGCAGTACTTC
TRBV7-2	.	TRBD1	TRBJ1-2	CASSPGGTGNYYGYTF	TGTGCCAGCAGCCCCGGCGGGACAGGGAACTACTATGGCTACACCTTC
TRBV9	.	TRBD2	TRBJ2-5	CASSPREGQGGETQYF	TGTGCCAGCAGCCCGAGGGAGGGGCAAGGAGGAGAGACCCAGTACTTC
TRBV28	.	.	TRBJ2-2	CASSPPGANTGELFF	TGTGCCAGCAGTCCCCCCGGGGCGAACACCGGGGAGCTGTTTTTT
TRBV5-6	.	.	TRBJ2-4	CASSPGGLAKNIQYF	TGTGCCAGCAGCCCAGGTGGACTAGCCAAAAACATTCAGTACTTC
TRBV5-1	.	.	TRBJ1-1	CASSGSRVNTEAFF	TGCGCCAGCAGCGGATCCAGGGTGAACACTGAAGCTTTCTTT
TRBV2	.	.	TRBJ1-5	CASSEFGSSNQPQHF	TGTGCCAGCAGTGAATTTGGCAGTAGCAATCAGCCCCAGCATTTT
TRBV5-1	.	.	TRBJ2-3	CASSLGSGASTDTQYF	TGCGCCAGCAGCTTGGGTAGCGGCGCTAGCACAGATACGCAGTATTTT
TRBV7-9	.	TRBD1	TRBJ1-2	CASSLGQGVRYYTF	TGTGCCAGCAGCTTAGGACAGGGGGTACGATACTACACCTTC
TRBV28	.	.	TRBJ1-3	CASSFSGFNTIYF	TGTGCCAGCAGTTTCTCCGGTTTCAACACCATATATTTT
TRBV5-1	.	TRBD1	TRBJ2-3	CASSAQTGADTQYF	TGCGCCAGCAGCGCTCAGACAGGGGCAGATACGCAGTATTTT
TRBV2	.	.	TRBJ2-7	CAGSRVLEQYF	TGTGCCGGATCCAGGGTTTTGGAGCAGTACTTC
TRBV5-1	.	.	TRBJ2-5	CASSLGTGRGETQYF	TGCGCCAGCAGCTTGGGTACAGGGAGAGGCGAGACCCAGTACTTC
TRBV30	.	.	TRBJ2-7	CAWSVTTGPSYEQYF	TGTGCCTGGAGTGTAACCACAGGGCCCTCCTACGAGCAGTACTTC
TRBV9	.	.	TRBJ1-2	CASSPEQGRGGYTF	TGTGCCAGCAGCCCCGAACAGGGTCGGGGTGGCTACACCTTC
TRBV13	.	TRBD2	TRBJ2-2	CASSLLAGANTGELFF	TGTGCCAGCAGCTTACTAGCGGGGGCAAACACCGGGGAGCTGTTTTTT
TRBV15	.	TRBD1	TRBJ1-1	CATSRGTGGAGTEAFF	TGTGCCACCAGCAGAGGGACAGGGGGCGCCGGCACTGAAGCTTTCTTT
TRBV18	.	.	TRBJ2-3	CASSPLADTSTDTQYF	TGTGCCAGCTCACCTCTAGCCGACACGAGCACAGATACGCAGTATTTT
TRBV4-3	.	TRBD2	TRBJ2-2	CASSPSSGGATGELFF	TGCGCCAGCAGCCCTTCTAGCGGGGGGGCGACCGGGGAGCTGTTTTTT
TRBV4-2	.	TRBD1	TRBJ2-2	CASSPAQGSTGELFF	TGTGCCAGCAGCCCCGCACAGGGGTCCACCGGGGAGCTGTTTTTT
TRBV5-1	.	TRBD1	TRBJ2-7	CASSRTGTYEQYF	TGCGCCAGCAGCCGGACAGGGACCTACGAGCAGTACTTC
TRBV27	once	.	TRBJ2-7	CATAISYEQYF	TGTGCCACCGCTATCTCCTACGAGCAGTACTTC
TRBV10-1	.	TRBD1	TRBJ1-2	CASRHRNRGTCSGYTF	TGCGCCAGCAGACATAGAAACAGGGGGACTTGTAGTGGCTACACCTTC
TRBV28	.	TRBD1	TRBJ2-2	CASSLVDRDTGELFF	TGTGCCAGCAGTTTGGTGGACAGGGACACCGGGGAGCTGTTTTTT
TRBV18	.	TRBD1	TRBJ2-7	CASSPPRTGFDSDSYEQYF	TGTGCCAGCTCACCACCCAGGACAGGGTTTGATTCGGACTCCTACGAGCAGTACTTC
TRBV21-1	.	.	TRBJ2-4	CASSSAAELAKNIQYF	TGTGCCAGCAGCTCGGCGGCAGAGCTAGCCAAAAACATTCAGTACTTC
TRBV7-9	.	.	TRBJ2-1	CASSLINSYNEQFF	TGTGCCAGCAGCTTAATTAATAGCTACAATGAGCAGTTCTTC
TRBV4-1	.	.	TRBJ2-3	CASSQEWAPVPYF	TGCGCCAGCAGCCAAGAATGGGCCCCGGTCCCGTATTTT
TRBV25-1	.	TRBD1	TRBJ1-1	CASSELQGAITEAFF	TGTGCCAGCAGTGAATTACAGGGGGCGATCACTGAAGCTTTCTTT
TRBV30	.	.	TRBJ1-6	CAWSGGQNSPLHF	TGTGCCTGGAGCGGGGGGCAGAATTCACCCCTCCACTTT
TRBV6-6	.	.	TRBJ1-2	CASSYAGGADGYTF	TGTGCCAGCAGTTACGCAGGAGGGGCTGATGGCTACACCTTC
TRBV5-5	.	.	TRBJ2-7	CASSLPQGGSLVEQYF	TGTGCCAGCAGCTTGCCACAAGGAGGATCCCTAGTAGAGCAGTACTTC
TRBV28	.	.	TRBJ1-5	CASSLVGQTYSNQPQHF	TGTGCCAGCAGTTTAGTTGGACAGACTTATAGCAATCAGCCCCAGCATTTT
TRBV27	.	.	TRBJ2-7	CASSPGHVYEQYF	TGTGCCAGCAGTCCCGGACATGTCTACGAGCAGTACTTC
TRBV18	.	.	TRBJ1-5	CASSPATGLRYQPQHF	TGTGCCAGCTCACCCGCGACTGGATTGCGTTATCAGCCCCAGCATTTT
TRBV6-5	.	.	TRBJ1-2	CASSYLGLEGYTF	TGTGCCAGCAGTTACTTAGGACTCGAGGGCTACACCTTC
TRBV15	.	.	TRBJ2-7	CATSRDLGGGEQYF	TGTGCCACCAGCAGAGATTTGGGAGGGGGCGAGCAGTACTTC